The TCR beta chain described here comes from a study of blood T cell repertoires in COVID-19. Study-level information: Both acute and convalescent COVID-19 samples were obtained from the United States, Italy and Spain. PBMCs, B-cell-depleted T cells, or T cells were the source of the cDNA or gDNA that made up the material.

In the study's own analysis: The authors estimated nucleated cell counts from reference gene primer amplification. The repertoire was sequenced with immunoSEQ multiplex PCR; TCRdb's copy has only in-frame clones and lacks some. V and J calls and clone size come straight from that table; D and trimming were deduced from the DNA. The sample holds roughly 150,000 clones, 87% seen once. The CDR3 has 13 residues. Trimming removed 7 bases from V and 3 bases from J, with 13 bases in between. The specimen was peripheral blood. The J gene is TRBJ2-7, the V gene TRBV12-3 or TRBV12-4; tentatively, D is TRBD2 (5 bases). The sequence derives from a human donor in a cohort sampled during active COVID-19. In DNA form, the CDR3 reads TGTGCCAGCAACGAAAACGGGATCTACGAGCAGTACTTC. Translation: CASNENGIYEQYF.